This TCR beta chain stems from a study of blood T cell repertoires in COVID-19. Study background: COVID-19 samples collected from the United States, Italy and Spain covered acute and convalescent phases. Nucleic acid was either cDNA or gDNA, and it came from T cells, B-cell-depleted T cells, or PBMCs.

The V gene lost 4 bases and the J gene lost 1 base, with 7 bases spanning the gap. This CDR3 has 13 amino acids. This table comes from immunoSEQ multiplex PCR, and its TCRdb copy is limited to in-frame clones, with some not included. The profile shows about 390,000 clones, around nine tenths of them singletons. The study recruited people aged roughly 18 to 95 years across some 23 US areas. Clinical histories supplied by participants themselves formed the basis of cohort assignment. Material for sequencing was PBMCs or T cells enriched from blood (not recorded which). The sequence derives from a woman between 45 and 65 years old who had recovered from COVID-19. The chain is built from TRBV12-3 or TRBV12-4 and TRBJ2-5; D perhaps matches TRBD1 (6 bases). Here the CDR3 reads CASSSGVQETQYF. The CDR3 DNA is TGTGCCAGCAGTTCAGGGGTCCAAGAGACCCAGTACTTC.